Shown below are 28 T cell receptor beta chains from a single sample sequenced in a study of blood T cells in healthy people across ages. A J-beta primer mix and a sample-barcoded 5' primer were used in a second PCR of roughly 6 to 12 cycles. MiXCR, run by TCRdb on the 5' RACE reads, gives a single entry per CDR3 protein. The sample carries about a million distinct CDR3 sequences, less than 45% recorded once. The sample was blood. Receptors originate from a man aged 18-30 years in good health.

This clonotype has more than one count but fewer than ten. This chain links TRBV11-2 with TRBJ1-2, with 9 bases fitting TRBD1. The ends lost 1 base at V and 6 bases at J; junction bases unmatched: 6. Per the germline V gene, CDR1 is SGHAT and CDR2 is FQNNGV. CDR3 length: 15 residues. CDR3: CASSLAGTGTNGYTF. CDR3 coding DNA: TGTGCCAGCAGCTTAGCAGGGACAGGGACGAATGGCTACACCTTC.

The chain joins TRBV20-1 to TRBJ1-6; D is unresolved. The V end was cut by 2 bases, the J end by 4 bases, with 12 bases between. Germline loops: CDR1 DFQATT, CDR2 SNEGSKA (reference sequence). The CDR3 covers 15 residues. In nucleotides, the CDR3 is TGCAGTGCTAGAACCCCCGGATTATATAATTCACCCCTCCACTTT. Translated, it gives CSARTPGLYNSPLHF.

This clonotype has more than one count but fewer than ten. The chain uses TRBV4-1 and TRBJ2-5; D remains ambiguous. The V gene's germline CDR1 is MGHRA and CDR2 YSYEKL. This CDR3 contains 14 residues. V shed 1 base and J shed 5 bases, with 11 bases lying between them. The CDR3 spells CASSQGVDVETQYF. CDR3 nucleotide sequence: TGCGCCAGCAGCCAAGGAGTTGACGTGGAGACCCAGTACTTC.

This chain joins TRBV7-3 and TRBJ2-7, with D tentatively TRBD2 (6 bases). The V gene lost 3 bases and the J gene lost 3 bases, with 15 bases spanning the gap. Germline CDR1 is SGHTA and CDR2 is FQGTGA. The CDR3 consists of 15 residues. In nucleotides, the CDR3 is TGTGCCAGCAGCTTTGATCGAGGACTACTCTACGAGCAGTACTTC. The encoded protein is CASSFDRGLLYEQYF.

The chain has TRBV9 and TRBJ2-1, with a weak D call TRBD2 (6 bases). Trimming removed 3 bases at V and 7 bases at J, with 20 bases between. There are 16 residues in the CDR3. Germline CDR1 reads SGDLS; CDR2 reads YYNGEE. This CDR3 reads CASSASGSRGGNEQFF. The CDR3 region has the DNA TGTGCCAGCAGCGCGTCAGGGAGCCGGGGAGGAAATGAGCAGTTCTTC.

This clonotype has just a few counts. V gene TRBV4-3 combines with J gene TRBJ1-4, with 7 nucleotides matching TRBD1. V lost 3 bases, J lost 2 bases, and 12 bases stayed unmatched. Germline loops: CDR1 LGHNA, CDR2 YSLEER. This CDR3 has 18 amino acids. The CDR3 here is CASSQGYHRGVTNEKLFF. DNA of the CDR3: TGCGCCAGCAGCCAGGGTTACCACAGGGGAGTCACTAATGAAAAACTGTTTTTT.

This clonotype has more than one count but fewer than ten. The chain joins TRBV9 to TRBJ1-4; D is uncertain. With 0 bases removed from V and 6 bases from J, the gap between germline ends came to 6 bases. The CDR3 runs to 13 residues. Germline loops: CDR1 SGDLS, CDR2 YYNGEE. CDR3 coding DNA: TGTGCCAGCAGCGTAGCTCCCGATGAAAAACTGTTTTTT. It translates to CASSVAPDEKLFF.

The chain uses TRBV27 and TRBJ2-3; 10 bases fit TRBD2. From germline, CDR1 is MNHEY and CDR2 SMNVEV (reference sequence). The CDR3 sequence is 19 residues long. Germline trimming cut 5 bases from V and 0 bases from J; bases unmatched to any gene: 14. CDR3 amino acids: CASSPIPTSGSTSTDTQYF. CDR3 DNA: TGTGCCAGCAGTCCCATACCGACTAGCGGGTCGACTAGCACAGATACGCAGTATTTT.

This clonotype showed up many times. The CDR3 DNA sequence: TGTGCCAGCAGCGAACCATCCGGAAACACCATATATTTT. Translation gives CASSEPSGNTIYF. The chain links TRBV7-2 to TRBJ1-3; D gene uncertain. With 5 bases removed from V and 4 bases from J, the gap between germline ends came to 9 bases. The germline V gene has CDR1 SGHTA and CDR2 FQGNSA. The CDR3 length is 13 residues. Variable domain in full (rest from reference TRBV7-2 and TRBJ1-3): GAGVSQSPSNKVTEKGKDVELRCDPISGHTALYWYRQSLGQGLEFLIYFQGNSAPDKSGLPSDRFSAERTGGSVSTLTIQRTQQEDSAVYLCASSEPSGNTIYFGEGSWLTVV.

This clonotype was detected only a few times. This chain uses TRBV7-2 with TRBJ1-2; D uncertain. CDR1 is SGHTA, CDR2 FQGNSA, per germline. Deletions cut 1 base from V and 5 bases from J, with 11 bases between. This CDR3 comprises 14 residues. Here the CDR3 DNA reads TGTGCCAGCAGCTTAGGGGCTGGGGTATATGGCTACACCTTC. Amino acid sequence: CASSLGAGVYGYTF.

The chain combines TRBV7-2 with TRBJ1-2; 8 positions agree with TRBD1. CDR1 and CDR2 (germline): SGHTA, FQGNSA. V lost 3 bases to trimming and J lost 7 bases; unmatched junction nucleotides: 10. This CDR3 is 15 amino acids long. CDR3 nucleotide sequence: TGTGCCAGCAGCTTGGCTACAGGGGGGGCGAGTGGCTACACCTTC. Amino acid sequence: CASSLATGGASGYTF.

This clonotype came up a few times. The V and J genes are TRBV28 and TRBJ1-2; D unresolved. In germline, CDR1 is MDHEN, CDR2 SYDVKM. With 5 bases removed from V and 6 bases from J, the gap between germline ends came to 10 bases. The CDR3 runs to 12 residues. The CDR3 nucleotides are TGTGCCAGCAGTGGCGCGCAGAATGGCTACACCTTC. Translating gives CASSGAQNGYTF.

This clonotype was seen ten or more times. The V and J genes are TRBV7-2 and TRBJ2-3; weak D call: TRBD2 (6 bases). Germline CDR1 is SGHTA and CDR2 is FQGNSA. V was shortened by 2 bases and J by 5 bases, with 17 bases between the two germline ends. The length of the CDR3 is 16 residues. This CDR3 is CASSLNGGDQGDTQYF. Here the CDR3 DNA reads TGTGCCAGCAGCTTAAACGGCGGGGATCAAGGAGATACGCAGTATTTT. Based on the CDR3 plus reference TRBV7-2 and TRBJ2-3, the full variable domain is GAGVSQSPSNKVTEKGKDVELRCDPISGHTALYWYRQSLGQGLEFLIYFQGNSAPDKSGLPSDRFSAERTGGSVSTLTIQRTQQEDSAVYLCASSLNGGDQGDTQYFGPGTRLTVL.

This CDR3 reads CASRRDGSNQPQHF. CDR3 nucleotide sequence: TGTGCCAGCAGACGCGACGGTAGCAATCAGCCCCAGCATTTT. V and J are TRBV12-3 or TRBV12-4 and TRBJ1-5; D not resolved. This CDR3 region has 14 residues. Trimming stripped 6 bases from V and 0 bases from J, with 9 bases between.

This clonotype appeared a few times. The CDR3: CASSKGQGDQPQHF. The CDR3 bases are TGTGCCAGCAGTAAGGGACAGGGGGATCAGCCCCAGCATTTT. The chain is built from TRBV12-3 or TRBV12-4 and TRBJ1-5; TRBD1 matches at 11 bases. V shed 5 bases, J shed 5 bases, and the junction held 2 bases outside the gene matches. This CDR3 comprises 14 residues.

A note on this clonotype: Possible read error: a much larger clone is one base away. The chain combines TRBV11-1 with TRBJ2-3; D gene unclear. CDR1 and CDR2 (germline): SGHAT, FQDESV (reference sequence). The CDR3 spans 11 residues. The chain's CDR3 is CASNLQDTQYF. The CDR3, as DNA: TGTGCCAGCAACTTACAAGATACGCAGTATTTT.

There are a few counts of this clonotype. The chain recombines TRBV28 with TRBJ1-4; TRBD1 might be the D (6 bases). Germline CDR1 and CDR2: MDHEN and SYDVKM. V was trimmed by 10 bases and J by 7 bases, leaving 13 bases between them. The CDR3 loop spans 12 amino acids. The CDR3: CATGEFGEKLFF. Here the CDR3 DNA reads TGTGCCACAGGGGAGTTTGGTGAAAAACTGTTTTTT.

V is TRBV4-3 and J is TRBJ2-7, with D perhaps being TRBD1 or TRBD2 (7 bases each). The CDR3 totals 16 residues. The germline V and J ends were trimmed by 0 bases and 3 bases, with 15 bases remaining between them. Germline V lookup: CDR1 LGHNA, CDR2 YSLEER. The CDR3 loop is CASSQEPGQRGYEQYF. In DNA, the CDR3 is TGCGCCAGCAGCCAAGAGCCGGGACAGCGGGGCTACGAGCAGTACTTC.

This chain connects TRBV7-2 to TRBJ2-3, with 9 bases lining up with TRBD1. The CDR3 is 17 amino acids. The V and J ends lost 0 bases and 5 bases, in that order; junction bases with no gene match: 9. CDR1 SGHTA and CDR2 FQGNSA come from the germline V gene. CDR3 DNA sequence: TGTGCCAGCAGCTTAGCCCCGACAGGGGGAACCCGAGATACGCAGTATTTT. The encoded protein is CASSLAPTGGTRDTQYF.

V is TRBV7-2 and J is TRBJ1-6; 8 bases align to TRBD1. The CDR3 totals 14 residues. The germline CDR1 and CDR2 sequences are SGHTA and FQGNSA. The ends lost 6 bases at V and 5 bases at J; junction bases unmatched: 3. CDR3 region: CASSSDRDNSPLHF. The CDR3 DNA reads as TGTGCCAGCAGTTCGGACAGGGATAATTCACCCCTCCACTTT.

The chain joins TRBV5-1 to TRBJ1-2; 9 nucleotides align to TRBD1. CDR3 length: 21 residues. Germline CDR1 is SGHRS and CDR2 is YFSETQ. The V segment lost 0 bases and the J segment 6 bases; nucleotides outside the gene matches: 24. The CDR3 sequence is CASSLVTGGTTGPNGIDGYTF. As DNA, the CDR3 is TGCGCCAGCAGCTTGGTGACAGGGGGAACAACCGGACCCAACGGCATCGATGGCTACACCTTC.

V usage is TRBV25-1 and J usage is TRBJ1-5; D gene unclear. This CDR3 spans 14 amino acids. V was cut by 5 bases and J by 5 bases, with 13 bases left in between. The V gene's germline CDR1 is MGHDK and CDR2 SYGVNS. The CDR3 loop reads CASSQAGIHQPQHF. Here the CDR3 DNA reads TGTGCCAGCAGTCAGGCGGGGATCCATCAGCCCCAGCATTTT.

The chain links TRBV20-1 to TRBJ2-2; TRBD2 aligns across 11 bases. Germline V gives CDR1 DFQATT, CDR2 SNEGSKA (reference sequence). V trimming: 6 bases; J trimming: 0 bases; junction bases outside the gene matches: 9. The CDR3 sequence is 17 residues long. The CDR3 DNA sequence: TGCAGTGCCCGGGGACTAGCGGTGGGAGCGAACACCGGGGAGCTGTTTTTT. Its protein is CSARGLAVGANTGELFF.

This clonotype was found once. The genes are TRBV7-2 and TRBJ1-1; no definite D call. Trimming stripped 7 bases from V and 1 base from J, with 13 bases between. Germline CDR1 reads SGHTA; CDR2 reads FQGNSA. The CDR3 totals 14 residues. The CDR3 DNA follows: TGTGCCAGCAACCCACTGGGCCGGAACACTGAAGCTTTCTTT. This codes for CASNPLGRNTEAFF.

Of note for this clonotype: Germline is not matched at one junction end, which may reflect a read error. The rearrangement links TRBV12-3 or TRBV12-4 to TRBJ2-2; no firm D call. The CDR3 consists of 15 residues. The CDR3 DNA sequence: TGTGCCAGCAGTTTGGAACATATTAACACCGAGGAGCTGTTTTTT. This gives the protein CASSLEHINTEELFF.

V is TRBV15 and J is TRBJ2-1, with D perhaps TRBD1 (5 bases). V dropped 6 bases and J dropped 3 bases, with 9 bases sitting between them. This CDR3 region has 13 residues. In germline, CDR1 is LNHNV, CDR2 YYDKDF (reference sequence). CDR3 bases: TGTGCCACCAGATTAGACAGCTACAATGAGCAGTTCTTC. Translated, it gives CATRLDSYNEQFF.

The chain joins TRBV7-2 to TRBJ1-2; D gene unclear. Per germline, CDR1 SGHTA and CDR2 FQGNSA. The length of the CDR3 is 13 residues. V gave up 0 bases and J gave up 5 bases, with 7 bases separating them. Written as DNA, the CDR3 is TGTGCCAGCAGCTTAGCGCATAGATATGGCTACACCTTC. Translating it yields CASSLAHRYGYTF.

This clonotype was observed many times. The rearrangement links TRBV20-1 to TRBJ2-1; 8 nucleotides agree with TRBD2. The CDR3 is 13 amino acids. The V and J ends lost 3 bases and 5 bases, in that order; junction bases with no gene match: 3. Germline CDR1 is DFQATT and CDR2 is SNEGSKA (reference sequence). CDR3 sequence: CSASGGVNNEQFF. The CDR3 DNA is TGCAGTGCTAGCGGGGGGGTTAACAATGAGCAGTTCTTC.